A single sample gave rise to the 9 T cell receptor beta chains below, sequenced in a study of CD8+ T cells in alopecia areata. Treatment defined: oral pan-JAK inhibitor, 5-10 mg twice daily. Sequencing used cDNA as its template, made by extracting RNA and reverse transcribing it. Sequenced by immunoSEQ multiplex PCR; TCRdb stores in-frame clones only, minus some. This sample yields roughly 110,000 clones, of which roughly 56% are seen a single time; 3% to 4% belongs to the top ten. The input for sequencing was CD4+ T cells sorted from blood, taken at week 24, from a patient treated with tofacitinib. These TCRs come from a human donor with alopecia areata.

The rearrangement links TRBV10-3 to TRBJ1-3, with D possibly being TRBD1 (6 bases). Germline lookup yields CDR1 ENHRY and CDR2 SYGVKD. Trimming left V 11 bases short and J 5 bases short, with 13 bases between. The CDR3 loop spans 12 amino acids. DNA of the CDR3: TGTGCCGCAGGGGATCTGAGAAACACCATATATTTT. Its protein product is CAAGDLRNTIYF.

The rearrangement links TRBV5-1 to TRBJ2-2, with D perhaps matching TRBD1 or TRBD2 (6 bases each). CDR1 SGHRS and CDR2 YFSETQ come from the germline V gene. The germline V and J ends were trimmed by 4 bases and 3 bases, with 13 bases remaining between them. The CDR3 loop spans 15 amino acids. The CDR3 DNA is TGCGCCAGCAGCCCGACGGGGGCCGACACCGGGGAGCTGTTTTTT. Translation gives CASSPTGADTGELFF. Supplemented by reference TRBV5-1 and TRBJ2-2, the full variable domain reads KAGVTQTPRYLIKTRGQQVTLSCSPISGHRSVSWYQQTPGQGLQFLFEYFSETQRNKGNFPGRFSGRQFSNSRSEMNVSTLELGDSALYLCASSPTGADTGELFFGEGSRLTVL.

V usage is TRBV27 and J usage is TRBJ1-1; 8 positions agree with TRBD1. The trim removed 3 bases at V and 0 bases at J, leaving 3 bases unmatched. In germline, CDR1 is MNHEY, CDR2 SMNVEV (reference sequence). The CDR3 has 15 residues. DNA of the CDR3: TGTGCCAGCAGTTTCAGGGGGCTCTTGAACACTGAAGCTTTCTTT. Amino acids: CASSFRGLLNTEAFF.

The J gene is TRBJ2-1, the V gene TRBV29-1; D perhaps matches TRBD2 (5 bases). The V end was cut by 7 bases, the J end by 0 bases, with 16 bases between. From germline, CDR1 is SQVTM and CDR2 ANQGSEA. The CDR3 runs to 15 residues. The CDR3 region is CSGAGVPPSYNEQFF. The CDR3 DNA reads TGCAGCGGCGCCGGGGTACCCCCCTCCTACAATGAGCAGTTCTTC.

The chain combines TRBV29-1 with TRBJ2-7, with D perhaps TRBD1 or TRBD2 (5 bases each). The V end was cut by 6 bases, the J end by 2 bases, with 14 bases between. The CDR3 spans 13 residues. Per the germline V gene, CDR1 is SQVTM and CDR2 is ANQGSEA. The CDR3 region is CSVGRDGTYEQYF. The CDR3 nucleotides read TGCAGCGTGGGACGGGACGGAACCTACGAGCAGTACTTC.

This chain links TRBV7-3 with TRBJ2-7; D call uncertain. The CDR3 is 14 amino acids. Trimming took 5 bases from V and 2 from J, leaving 13 bases between them. Germline CDR1 reads SGHTA; CDR2 reads FQGTGA. The CDR3 nucleotides are TGTGCCAGCAGCCCGACCGGCCGGCCCTACGAGCAGTACTTC. It specifies CASSPTGRPYEQYF.

This clone was seen only a few times. The genes are TRBV13 and TRBJ1-2; the D gene is possibly TRBD1 (6 bases). V dropped 6 bases and J dropped 2 bases, with 7 bases sitting between them. The CDR3 is made up of 12 amino acids. Per germline, CDR1 PRHDT and CDR2 FYEKMQ (reference sequence). The CDR3 bases are TGTGCCAGCAGTCAGGGGAACTATGGCTACACCTTC. Its translation: CASSQGNYGYTF.

This chain joins TRBV5-4 and TRBJ1-2, with D maybe TRBD1 (5 bases). Trimming cost V 1 base and J 7 bases, with 11 bases left between them. CDR3 length equals 13 residues. Germline CDR1 reads SGHNT; CDR2 reads YYREEE (reference sequence). CDR3 sequence reads: CASSLQGPGGYTF. The CDR3 bases are TGTGCCAGCAGCTTGCAGGGCCCTGGTGGCTACACCTTC.

This chain links TRBV10-3 with TRBJ2-3; the match to TRBD2 covers 7 bases. The CDR3 extends over 16 amino acids. Trimming removed 0 bases from V and 6 bases from J; junction bases left unmatched: 9. The germline CDR1 and CDR2 sequences are ENHRY and SYGVKD. In DNA form, the CDR3 reads TGTGCCATCAGTGAGTCACAAGCGGGGTTGGTGGATACGCAGTATTTT. The encoded protein is CAISESQAGLVDTQYF.